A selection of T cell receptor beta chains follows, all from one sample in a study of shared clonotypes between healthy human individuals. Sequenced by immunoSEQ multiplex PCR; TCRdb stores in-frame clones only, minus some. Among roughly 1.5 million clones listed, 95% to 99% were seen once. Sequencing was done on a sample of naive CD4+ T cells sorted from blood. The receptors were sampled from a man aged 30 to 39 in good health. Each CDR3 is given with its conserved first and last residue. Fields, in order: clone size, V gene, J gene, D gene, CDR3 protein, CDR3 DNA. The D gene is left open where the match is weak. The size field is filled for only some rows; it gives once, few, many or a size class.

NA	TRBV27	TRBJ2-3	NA	CASSLSGRGTDTQYF	TGTGCCAGCAGTTTATCCGGGAGAGGCACAGATACGCAGTATTTT
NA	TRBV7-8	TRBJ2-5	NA	CASSLTPGETQYF	TGTGCCAGCAGCTTAACCCCCGGCGAGACCCAGTACTTC
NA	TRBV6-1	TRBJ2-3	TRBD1	CASSLKTGGTDTQYF	TGTGCCAGCAGTCTTAAGACAGGGGGCACAGATACGCAGTATTTT
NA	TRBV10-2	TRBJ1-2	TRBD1	CASSGFQGAVYGYTF	TGCGCCAGCAGTGGGTTTCAGGGGGCGGTTTATGGCTACACCTTC
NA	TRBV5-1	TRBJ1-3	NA	CASSLWNQGGSGNTIYF	TGCGCCAGCAGCTTGTGGAATCAGGGAGGCTCTGGAAACACCATATATTTT
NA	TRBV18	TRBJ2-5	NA	CASSPRRTMGEGDETQYF	TGTGCCAGCTCACCACGGCGGACCATGGGGGAGGGGGATGAGACCCAGTACTTC
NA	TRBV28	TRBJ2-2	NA	CASSSPGRTNTGELFF	TGTGCCAGCAGTTCACCGGGACGGACGAACACCGGGGAGCTGTTTTTT
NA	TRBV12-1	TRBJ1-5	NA	CASSLENQPQHF	TGTGCCAGCAGCTTGGAAAATCAGCCCCAGCATTTT
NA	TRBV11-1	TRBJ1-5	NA	CASSPHQPQHF	TGTGCCAGCAGCCCTCATCAGCCCCAGCATTTT
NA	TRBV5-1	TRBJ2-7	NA	CASSLEAGGRYEQYF	TGCGCCAGCAGCTTGGAAGCGGGCGGGCGCTACGAGCAGTACTTC
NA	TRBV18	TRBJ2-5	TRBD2	CASSPEIAGGRETQYF	TGTGCCAGCTCACCCGAAATAGCGGGAGGGCGAGAGACCCAGTACTTC
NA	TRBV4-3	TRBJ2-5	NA	CASSQDWKGWGLETQYF	TGCGCCAGCAGCCAAGATTGGAAAGGGTGGGGTCTAGAGACCCAGTACTTC
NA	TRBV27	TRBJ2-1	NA	CASSLRRYISNEQFF	TGTGCCAGCAGTTTGCGTAGATACATTAGTAACGAGCAGTTCTTC
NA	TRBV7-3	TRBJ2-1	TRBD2	CASSLGASGFYEQFF	TGTGCCAGCAGCTTGGGGGCTAGCGGGTTTTATGAGCAGTTCTTC
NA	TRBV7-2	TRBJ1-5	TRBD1	CASSSQGGNQPQHF	TGTGCCAGCAGCTCTCAGGGGGGGAATCAGCCCCAGCATTTT
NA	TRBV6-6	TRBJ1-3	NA	CASSYSTGNTIYF	TGTGCCAGCAGTTACTCCACTGGAAACACCATATATTTT
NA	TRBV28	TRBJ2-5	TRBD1	CASSQLQGPQETQYF	TGTGCCAGCAGCCAATTACAGGGGCCCCAAGAGACCCAGTACTTC
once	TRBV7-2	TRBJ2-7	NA	CASSPRKVGEQYF	TGTGCCAGCAGCCCCCGGAAGGTCGGAGAGCAGTACTTC
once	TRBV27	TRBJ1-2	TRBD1	CASGASGDRGLGYTF	TGTGCCAGCGGTGCATCCGGGGACAGGGGATTGGGCTACACCTTC
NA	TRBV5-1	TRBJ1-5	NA	CASSEGGQRNQPQHF	TGCGCCAGCAGCGAGGGGGGGCAGAGGAATCAGCCCCAGCATTTT
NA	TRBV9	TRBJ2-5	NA	CASSVRGALPQETQYF	TGTGCCAGCAGCGTAAGAGGGGCCCTTCCACAAGAGACCCAGTACTTC
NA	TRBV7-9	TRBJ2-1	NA	CASSFGQINNEQFF	TGTGCCAGCAGCTTCGGACAGATCAACAATGAGCAGTTCTTC
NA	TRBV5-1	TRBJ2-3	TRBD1	CASSLQGADTDTQYF	TGCGCCAGCAGCTTACAGGGGGCTGATACAGATACGCAGTATTTT
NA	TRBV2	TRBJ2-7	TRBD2	CASGLANRREQYF	TGTGCCAGCGGACTAGCGAATCGACGCGAGCAGTACTTC
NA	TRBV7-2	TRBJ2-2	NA	CASSLVGSSSGELFF	TGTGCCAGCAGCTTAGTTGGTAGCTCGTCCGGGGAGCTGTTTTTT
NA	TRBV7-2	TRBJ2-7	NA	CASSQPGLDSYEQYF	TGTGCCAGCAGCCAACCAGGACTTGACTCCTACGAGCAGTACTTC